One TCR beta chain is described in this entry. This clonotype was seen a single time. It has no known antigen specificity. Per-nucleotide qualities are absent, and no much larger clonotype sits a single base away. One read alone provides weak support. The CDR3 has 13 amino acids, counting the end cysteine and phenylalanine. Here the CDR3 DNA is all that survives: 39 bases in frame from base 1. The V and J ends are trimmed by 0 bases and 6 bases, leaving 7 bases between them. Per the germline V gene, SGDLS is the CDR1 and YYNGEE is the CDR2. These data are taken from a study of CD8 T cells in Susac syndrome (dated by TCRdb to between 2017 and 2020). About the investigation overall: Whether CD8+ T cell activation and differentiation in Susac syndrome was antigen driven was tested using repertoire sequencing. Paper-wide results and their limitations: The study acknowledged that relatively few individuals were included in the TCR sequencing and HLA analysis.

Peripheral blood CD8+ and CD4+ T cells from healthy donors, Susac syndrome patients and multiple sclerosis patients were profiled by high-throughput TCR beta sequencing. Multiple sclerosis controls were treatment-naive patients with stable or active relapsing-remitting disease fulfilling revised McDonald criteria. Bulk CD8+ and CD4+ T cells were purified by magnetic negative isolation, while CD8+ TEMRA cells were enriched using FACS. Blood was collected in EDTA tubes and processed within 24 hours, with PBMCs isolated through density gradient centrifugation. PBMCs intended for TCR sequencing were frozen in liquid nitrogen and were later thawed in a 37 degrees C water bath. The sorted or isolated CD4+, CD8+ and CD8+ TEMRA cells had a purity of 90% or higher. RNA was extracted using the RNeasy kit, and roughly 0.45 to 1 microgram was reverse transcribed with random hexamers. TCR beta CDR3 regions were amplified with the immunoSEQ multiplex PCR assay covering 54 Vbeta and 13 Jbeta segments. PCR amplification bias was corrected using a synthetic template baseline for primer optimization and computational correction. The authors processed their data as follows. Reads were annotated to V, D and J genes per IMGT and analyzed with immunoSEQ Analyzer, keeping only productive sequences. To calculate clonality, Shannon entropy was normalized by log2 of the number of productive unique sequences and then subtracted from one. Public and private clones were assessed among the 100 most prevalent clones of each patient and control. Clones were defined as Susac-specific if absent from the healthy and MS cohorts, from under 1,200 published viral clones and from other ImmuneACCESS disease sequences. TCRdb reprocessed the public reads (quality trimming at Q25 with fastp, clone calling with MiXCR) and kept in-frame beta chains. CDR3 protein sequences are deduplicated, and each keeps its most common genes and DNA. The V and J calls were not made by the authors but by TCRdb's processing. The sample records about 140,000 distinct CDR3 sequences, 85% to 95% of which are singletons. The ten largest clones take up over 0.095% of the sample.

The sequence links TRBV9 to TRBJ2-1; the D gene is unclear. The sequence was obtained from a human donor with multiple sclerosis. Sequencing input: CD4+ T cells from PBMCs. CDR3 protein: CASSVEDVNEQFF. DNA sequence: TGTGCCAGCAGCGTAGAGGACGTCAATGAGCAGTTCTTC.